These 13 T cell receptor beta chains share one sample of origin, sequenced in a study of identical twins. TCRdb re-derived calls from the 5' RACE reads in MiXCR, one entry per CDR3 protein. The sample lists roughly 230,000 distinct CDR3 sequences; roughly 8% were seen once. These data are also associated with another study on yellow fever vaccine responses in identical twins.

The specimen sequenced was CD8+ T cells sorted from blood. Source of these receptors: a woman aged 18-29 years in good health.

In its sample, this clonotype was seen a few times. This chain links TRBV24-1 with TRBJ2-1; 10 positions match TRBD1. In germline, CDR1 is KGHDR, CDR2 SFDVKD. The CDR3 is 16 residues long. After removal of 3 bases from V and 8 bases from J, the junction contained 9 bases not matched to a gene. This chain's CDR3 is CATSDLGTGDFDEQFF. As DNA, the CDR3 is TGTGCCACCAGTGATCTCGGGACAGGGGATTTCGATGAGCAGTTCTTC.

The rearrangement links TRBV15 to TRBJ2-5; D gene ambiguous. CDR1 LNHNV and CDR2 YYDKDF come from the germline V gene (reference sequence). CDR3 length: 14 residues. V was trimmed by 2 bases and J by 4 bases, leaving 11 bases between them. CDR3 in DNA: TGTGCCACCAGCAGATCCGGGCCTTTAGAGACCCAGTACTTC. Protein sequence: CATSRSGPLETQYF.

This clonotype was picked up a small number of times. The rearrangement joins TRBV29-1 to TRBJ2-5, with D perhaps assigned TRBD1 or TRBD2 (5 bases each). The germline V gene encodes CDR1 SQVTM and CDR2 ANQGSEA. The V and J ends lost 5 bases and 3 bases respectively, with 10 bases between them. This CDR3 contains 12 residues. CDR3 DNA sequence: TGCAGCGTTATCGGGACGGAAGAGACCCAGTACTTC. Translation gives CSVIGTEETQYF.

This chain uses TRBV4-2 with TRBJ2-7, with 12 bases matching TRBD1. Germline V gene sequence: CDR1 LGHNA, CDR2 YNFKEQ. The J segment lost 7 bases and the V segment lost 4 bases, leaving 11 bases of the junction unmatched. The CDR3 is 16 amino acids. CDR3 sequence (DNA): TGTGCCAGCAGCCGAGAACCGGGACAGGGGGCCCGGGAGCAGTACTTC. Residues: CASSREPGQGAREQYF.

The chain combines TRBV9 with TRBJ2-7, with 7 bases fitting TRBD2. The CDR3 totals 15 residues. Losses at the gene ends were 4 bases for V and 0 bases for J; bases not matched to a gene: 7. The germline V gene encodes CDR1 SGDLS and CDR2 YYNGEE. Here the CDR3 DNA reads TGTGCCAGCAGCCCGAGCGGGGTGAGCTCCTACGAGCAGTACTTC. Translated: CASSPSGVSSYEQYF. Full variable domain (missing parts from reference TRBV9 and TRBJ2-7): DSGVTQTPKHLITATGQRVTLRCSPRSGDLSVYWYQQSLDQGLQFLIQYYNGEERAKGNILERFSAQQFPDLHSELNLSSLELGDSALYFCASSPSGVSSYEQYFGPGTRLTVT.

V gene TRBV6-2 or TRBV6-3 combines with J gene TRBJ2-3; D remains unclear. V lost 0 bases and J lost 2, with 12 bases in between. There are 16 residues in the CDR3. Per germline, CDR1 MNHEY and CDR2 SVGEGT. CDR3 sequence reads: CASSYSPGTVTDTQYF. Here the CDR3 DNA reads TGTGCCAGCAGTTACTCGCCAGGAACCGTCACAGATACGCAGTATTTT.

V usage is TRBV19 and J usage is TRBJ1-1; no clear D. The germline CDR1 and CDR2 sequences are LNHDA and SQIVND (reference sequence). Trimming removed 5 bases at V and 1 base at J, with 8 bases between. This CDR3 spans 13 amino acids. The CDR3 DNA is TGTGCCAGTAGTGTGACTGGGAACACTGAAGCTTTCTTT. It is translated as CASSVTGNTEAFF.

This clonotype was picked up a small number of times. The junction departs from the called germline gene at one end, perhaps through a read error. The genes are TRBV7-7 and TRBJ2-5; possibly TRBD1 for D (5 bases). Germline V gives CDR1 SSHAT, CDR2 FNYEAQ (reference sequence). CDR3 length equals 14 residues. The CDR3 DNA reads as TGTGCTAGCAGCTTAGGGGCAGTCGAGGAGACCCAGTACTTC. Protein: CASSLGAVEETQYF.

The sample holds many counts of this clonotype. The rearrangement uses TRBV27 and TRBJ2-1, with D hard to call. CDR1 and CDR2 from the germline V gene are MNHEY and SMNVEV (reference sequence). Trimming took off 4 bases at V and 6 bases at J, with 7 bases between the two ends. This CDR3 region has 12 residues. The CDR3 DNA reads TGTGCCAGCAGTTCACAGATCAATGAGCAGTTCTTC. Its protein is CASSSQINEQFF.

This chain connects TRBV4-1 to TRBJ2-6, with unresolved D. The CDR3 has 16 amino acids. Trimming left V 1 base short and J 1 base short, with 8 bases between. Germline CDR1 is MGHRA and CDR2 is YSYEKL. The CDR3 loop is CASSQGPVSGANVLTF. In DNA form, the CDR3 reads TGCGCCAGCAGCCAAGGTCCGGTTTCTGGGGCCAACGTCCTGACTTTC.

This clonotype was recorded many times. J is TRBJ1-1 and V is TRBV29-1; the D is unclear. Trimming took off 4 bases at V and 2 bases at J, with 8 bases between the two ends. The CDR3 consists of 12 residues. Germline V lookup: CDR1 SQVTM, CDR2 ANQGSEA. CDR3 in amino acids: CSVVGSNTEAFF. For the CDR3, the DNA is TGCAGCGTTGTGGGCAGTAACACTGAAGCTTTCTTT.

This chain links TRBV7-8 with TRBJ2-2; TRBD2 aligns across 11 bases. With 2 bases clipped from V and 3 bases from J, the junction kept 5 bases outside the gene matches. The germline V gene has CDR1 SGHVS and CDR2 FQNEAQ. The CDR3 covers 17 residues. The CDR3 DNA follows: TGTGCCAGCAGCTTAAAGGGACTAGCGGCCCACACCGGGGAGCTGTTTTTT. It is translated as CASSLKGLAAHTGELFF.

V usage is TRBV28 and J usage is TRBJ2-5, with TRBD2 matching over 11 bases. CDR1 and CDR2 (germline): MDHEN, SYDVKM. CDR3 length: 17 residues. J gave up 3 bases and V 3 bases, and 9 bases lay outside the gene matches. The CDR3 region has the DNA TGTGCCAGCAGTTTTTTGGTGACTAGCGGGGAGGAAGAGACCCAGTACTTC. Translating gives CASSFLVTSGEEETQYF.